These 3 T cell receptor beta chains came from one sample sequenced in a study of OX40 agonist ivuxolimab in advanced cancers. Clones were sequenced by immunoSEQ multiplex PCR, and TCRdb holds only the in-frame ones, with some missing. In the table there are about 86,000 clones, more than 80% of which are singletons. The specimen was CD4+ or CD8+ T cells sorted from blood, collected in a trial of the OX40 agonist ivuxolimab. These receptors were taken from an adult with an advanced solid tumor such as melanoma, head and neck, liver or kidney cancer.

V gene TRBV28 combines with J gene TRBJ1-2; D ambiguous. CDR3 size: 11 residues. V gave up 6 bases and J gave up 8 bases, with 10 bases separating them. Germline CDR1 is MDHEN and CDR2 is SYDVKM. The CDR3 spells CASRAPEGYTF. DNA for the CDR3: TGTGCCAGCAGGGCCCCAGAGGGCTACACCTTC.

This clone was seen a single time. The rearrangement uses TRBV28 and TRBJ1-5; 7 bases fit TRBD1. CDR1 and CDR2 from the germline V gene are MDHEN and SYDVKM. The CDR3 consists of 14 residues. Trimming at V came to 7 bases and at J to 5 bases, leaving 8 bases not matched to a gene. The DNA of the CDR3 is TGTGCCAGCATACAGGGGTCCCTCCATCAGCCCCAGCATTTT. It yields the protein CASIQGSLHQPQHF.

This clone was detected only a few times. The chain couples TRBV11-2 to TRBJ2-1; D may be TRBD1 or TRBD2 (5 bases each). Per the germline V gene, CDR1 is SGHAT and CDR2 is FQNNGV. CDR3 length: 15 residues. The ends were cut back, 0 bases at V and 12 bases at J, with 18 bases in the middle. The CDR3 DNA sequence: TGTGCCAGCAGCTTAGAGGGTACCTCAAATGGGGGGCAGTTCTTC. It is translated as CASSLEGTSNGGQFF.